This T cell receptor (beta chain) was retrieved from a study of shared clonotypes between healthy human individuals. In its sample, this clone was seen once. Only in-frame clones appear in the TCRdb table, and some are missing; sequencing was by immunoSEQ multiplex PCR. The sample records about 2.2 million clones, just over 90% being singletons. Trimming pared 3 bases from V and 4 bases from J, leaving 15 bases between. Germline lookup yields CDR1 SGHAT and CDR2 FQNNGV. CDR3 length: 15 amino acids. Positive CCR7 selection of CD45RO-negative cells yielded the naive CD8 cells, and terminally differentiated effector memory CD45RA+ cells were excluded.

This chain joins TRBV11-2 and TRBJ1-1; no reliable D call. This sequence was found in a man aged 18 to 35 in good health. Some clones in this sample may be carry-over from other donors' samples. The sample consisted of naive CD8+ T cells from PBMCs. CDR3 coding DNA: TGTGCCAGCAGCTTCCAACGGGCGGTGGGCACTGAAGCTTTCTTT. Its translation is CASSFQRAVGTEAFF. Full variable domain (rest looked up from reference TRBV11-2 and TRBJ1-1): EAGVAQSPRYKIIEKRQSVAFWCNPISGHATLYWYQQILGQGPKLLIQFQNNGVVDDSQLPKDRFSAERLKGVDSTLKIQPAKLEDSAVYLCASSFQRAVGTEAFFGQGTRLTVV.